These 30 T cell receptor beta chains originate from one sample sequenced in a study of T cell responses to AZD1222 COVID-19 vaccine (dated by TCRdb to about 2021). Preparation of the library involved the immunoSEQ multiplex PCR assay. TCRdb stores this immuneACCESS table with in-frame sequences only. Part of the clones is absent; in the studies checked, under half of the shortfall reflects unresolved V genes, and no reason is known for the rest. The sample profile shows 100,000 to 150,000 clones; 88% of them were found once. Of the sample, 3.5% to 4.5% falls within the top ten clones. This specimen's time point label, per the study, means: baseline before first vaccination. Specimen: peripheral blood, collected on day 0 of AZD1222 vaccination. These receptors all stem from an adult in good health.

This clone has only one observation. The J gene is TRBJ2-5, the V gene TRBV27; D possibly uses TRBD1 or TRBD2 (5 bases each). The CDR3 length is 15 residues. Germline CDR1 and CDR2: MNHEY and SMNVEV (reference sequence). Trimming took off 3 bases at V and 0 bases at J, with 11 bases between the two ends. CDR3: CASSFSGANQETQYF. The CDR3 DNA sequence: TGTGCCAGCAGTTTTTCCGGGGCCAACCAAGAGACCCAGTACTTC.

The chain uses TRBV27 and TRBJ1-6, with D tentatively TRBD1 (5 bases). CDR1 is MNHEY and CDR2 is SMNVEV in the germline V gene (reference sequence). This CDR3 contains 18 residues. The germline V and J ends were trimmed by 5 bases and 0 bases, with 17 bases remaining between them. The CDR3 bases are TGTGCCAGCAGTAATGTCCGACAGTGGAGCTCCTATAATTCACCCCTCCACTTT. This gives the protein CASSNVRQWSSYNSPLHF.

The rearrangement joins TRBV7-2 to TRBJ2-7; TRBD2 matches 11 bases. V shed 5 bases, J shed 6 bases, and the junction held 6 bases outside the gene matches. The CDR3 has 14 residues. CDR1 is SGHTA, CDR2 FQGNSA, per germline. The CDR3 reads CASSPLAGGLEQYF. In DNA, the CDR3 is TGTGCCAGCAGCCCCCTAGCGGGAGGACTCGAGCAGTACTTC.

The rearrangement joins TRBV7-8 to TRBJ1-5; D not certain. Trimming left V 5 bases short and J 7 bases short, with 9 bases between. The CDR3 loop spans 12 amino acids. From germline, CDR1 is SGHVS and CDR2 FQNEAQ. The CDR3 sequence is CASSPPRQPQHF. The CDR3 DNA reads TGTGCCAGCAGCCCACCCAGACAGCCCCAGCATTTT.

The chain carries TRBV10-3 and TRBJ2-1, with D possibly being TRBD2 (6 bases). The CDR3 covers 14 residues. Per germline, CDR1 ENHRY and CDR2 SYGVKD. The germline V and J ends were trimmed by 6 bases and 1 base, with 10 bases remaining between them. CDR3 residues: CAIRKAGSYNEQFF. CDR3 nucleotides: TGTGCCATCAGAAAAGCGGGTTCCTACAATGAGCAGTTCTTC.

This clone occurred once. This rearrangement joins TRBV19 to TRBJ1-2; tentatively, D is TRBD1 (6 bases). The V end was cut by 4 bases, the J end by 3 bases, with 12 bases between. CDR1 and CDR2 from the germline V gene are LNHDA and SQIVND (reference sequence). The CDR3 length is 14 residues. CDR3 nucleotides: TGTGCCAGTAGTACAAGGGACACTTACTATGGCTACACCTTC. Its translation is CASSTRDTYYGYTF.

This clone was seen a few times. CDR3 coding DNA: TGCGCCAGCAGCCAAGAACGATCCGCCGGGCAGCCCCAGCATTTT. Amino acid sequence: CASSQERSAGQPQHF. The chain uses TRBV4-3 and TRBJ1-5, with no clear D. CDR1 LGHNA and CDR2 YSLEER come from the germline V gene. Trimming removed 0 bases from V and 7 bases from J, with 13 bases in between. This CDR3 is 15 amino acids long.

The J gene is TRBJ2-5, the V gene TRBV4-2; D ambiguous. The germline gives CDR1 LGHNA, CDR2 YNFKEQ. The CDR3 is 12 residues long. The V and J ends lost 5 bases and 5 bases respectively, with 9 bases between them. CDR3 nucleotides: TGTGCCAGCAGCACTCTAGGGGAGACCCAGTACTTC. Translating gives CASSTLGETQYF.

J is TRBJ1-1 and V is TRBV5-1; D call uncertain. The germline V gene has CDR1 SGHRS and CDR2 YFSETQ. This CDR3 region has 13 residues. V was pared by 4 bases and J by 1 base, with 8 bases between. CDR3 bases: TGCGCCAGCAGCGAACGGACGAACACTGAAGCTTTCTTT. This sequence encodes CASSERTNTEAFF. The entire variable domain, with the rest obtained from reference TRBV5-1 and TRBJ1-1, is as follows: KAGVTQTPRYLIKTRGQQVTLSCSPISGHRSVSWYQQTPGQGLQFLFEYFSETQRNKGNFPGRFSGRQFSNSRSEMNVSTLELGDSALYLCASSERTNTEAFFGQGTRLTVV.

Note on this clone: A read error is possible here, since a much larger clone lies one base away. Additional DNA sequences in this sample encode the identical CDR3. This rearrangement joins TRBV5-1 to TRBJ2-3; TRBD2 matches 9 bases. This CDR3 contains 19 residues. CDR1 is SGHRS and CDR2 is YFSETQ in the germline V gene. Trimming at V came to 3 bases and at J to 1 base, leaving 15 bases not matched to a gene. CDR3 sequence (DNA): TGCGCCAGCAGCTGGCGGGGACTCGCGGGGGGGAAGGGCACAGATACGCAGTATTTT. The encoded protein is CASSWRGLAGGKGTDTQYF.

Only a few counts were recorded for this clone. One end of the junction fails to match germline, which may point to a read error. The chain links TRBV7-7 to TRBJ2-2; D possibly matches TRBD1 or TRBD2 (5 bases each). The CDR3 runs to 13 residues. The V gene's germline CDR1 is SSHAT and CDR2 FNYEAQ (reference sequence). CDR3 coding DNA: TGTGCTAGCAGCTTAGAGGGGACCGGGGAGCTGTTTTTT. It codes for CASSLEGTGELFF. Full variable domain (remainder filled in from reference TRBV7-7 and TRBJ2-2): GAGVSQSPRYKVTKRGQDVTLRCDPISSHATLYWYQQALGQGPEFLTYFNYEAQPDKSGLPSDRFSAERPEGSISTLTIQRTEQRDSAMYRCASSLEGTGELFFGEGSRLTVL.

This chain connects TRBV4-3 to TRBJ2-6; D is ambiguous. V was trimmed by 0 bases and J by 2 bases, leaving 8 bases between them. CDR1 and CDR2 from the germline V gene are LGHNA and YSLEER. The CDR3 is 16 amino acids. This CDR3 reads CASSQDWGTGANVLTF. The CDR3 nucleotides are TGCGCCAGCAGCCAAGATTGGGGAACTGGGGCCAACGTCCTGACTTTC.

This clone was seen once. For the CDR3, the DNA is TGTGCCATCAGTGAGTCAGTAGGGGGTTTTCACGAGCAGTACTTC. Translation gives CAISESVGGFHEQYF. J is TRBJ2-7 and V is TRBV10-3, with a weak D call TRBD1 (6 bases). V was shortened by 0 bases and J by 5 bases, with 14 bases between the two germline ends. Germline CDR1 and CDR2: ENHRY and SYGVKD. There are 15 residues in the CDR3.

The rearrangement links TRBV19 to TRBJ1-1; tentative D call: TRBD1 (5 bases). The V gene's germline CDR1 is LNHDA and CDR2 SQIVND (reference sequence). Trimming removed 3 bases from V and 1 base from J, with 21 bases in between. There are 18 residues in the CDR3. Here the CDR3 DNA reads TGTGCCAGTAGTATCTTTCCCCAGGGACGAATGGGGAACACTGAAGCTTTCTTT. It is translated as CASSIFPQGRMGNTEAFF.

V gene TRBV5-1 combines with J gene TRBJ2-3; 8 bases map to TRBD2. V gave up 0 bases and J gave up 2 bases; unmatched junction bases: 8. Germline lookup yields CDR1 SGHRS and CDR2 YFSETQ. CDR3 size: 17 residues. CDR3 nucleotides: TGCGCCAGCAGCTTGGGGTGGAGCGGGGGTCACACAGATACGCAGTATTTT. Encoded protein: CASSLGWSGGHTDTQYF.

The chain carries TRBV7-3 and TRBJ2-6; D remains unclear. The germline CDR1 and CDR2 sequences are SGHTA and FQGTGA. The CDR3 sequence is 15 residues long. The V gene lost 3 bases and the J gene lost 2 bases, with 8 bases spanning the gap. CDR3 sequence reads: CASSLMSAGANVLTF. CDR3 in DNA: TGTGCCAGCAGCTTGATGTCGGCTGGGGCCAACGTCCTGACTTTC.

The chain combines TRBV28 with TRBJ1-1; D is ambiguous. This CDR3 has 15 amino acids. With 2 bases removed from V and 3 bases from J, the gap between germline ends came to 13 bases. Looked up from germline, CDR1 is MDHEN and CDR2 is SYDVKM. The CDR3 bases are TGTGCCAGCAGTTTAGGTTTGAACAGCCACACTGAAGCTTTCTTT. This translates into CASSLGLNSHTEAFF.

The chain combines TRBV7-9 with TRBJ1-3; D is undetermined. Germline loops: CDR1 SEHNR, CDR2 FQNEAQ (reference sequence). V was pared by 8 bases and J by 2 bases, with 10 bases between. This CDR3 is built from 13 residues. This CDR3 reads CASGQQPGNTIYF. The CDR3 DNA reads TGTGCCAGCGGGCAGCAACCTGGAAACACCATATATTTT.

V usage is TRBV5-1 and J usage is TRBJ1-1, with a possible D match to TRBD1 (5 bases). Deletions cut 5 bases from V and 11 bases from J, with 22 bases between. The CDR3 totals 14 residues. The germline V gene encodes CDR1 SGHRS and CDR2 YFSETQ. CDR3 amino acids: CASRKTGTGLRAFF. CDR3 in DNA: TGCGCCAGCAGAAAAACCGGGACCGGGTTGCGGGCTTTCTTT.

The chain employs TRBV14 and TRBJ2-5; no clear D gene. Looked up from germline, CDR1 is SGHDN and CDR2 is FVKESK. CDR3 length: 14 residues. V shed 0 bases and J shed 1 base, with 6 bases lying between them. CDR3 nucleotides: TGTGCCAGCAGCCAAGAGGTATTCCAAGAGACCCAGTACTTC. Translated, it gives CASSQEVFQETQYF.

In this sample, this clone turned up a few times. V and J are TRBV19 and TRBJ1-1, with 7 bases that match TRBD1. CDR3 length equals 15 residues. Germline V gene data show CDR1 as LNHDA and CDR2 as SQIVND (reference sequence). V trimming: 5 bases; J trimming: 10 bases; junction bases outside the gene matches: 16. The CDR3 DNA reads TGTGCCAGTAGTCCTTCCGGGACAGTCTCGACAGGAGCTTTCTTT. Protein: CASSPSGTVSTGAFF.

In this sample, this clone turned up once. This chain uses TRBV21-1 with TRBJ1-6. TRBV21-1 is recorded as a pseudogene. The CDR3 consists of 12 residues. The CDR3 DNA sequence: TGTGCCAGCTTGAGTGGGAAGTCACCCCTCCACTTT. Its protein product is CASLSGKSPLHF.

In its sample, this clone was seen once. V is TRBV23-1 and J is TRBJ2-1, with D maybe TRBD1 (5 bases). TRBV23-1 is identified as an open reading frame with a role that is uncertain. The CDR3 is 16 residues long. V was clipped by 1 base and J by 3 bases, with 13 bases between them. CDR3 nucleotide sequence: TGCGCCAGCAGTCAATTTTGCCCAGGGCGCTACAATGAGCAGTTCTTC. Translated: CASSQFCPGRYNEQFF.

The chain has TRBV28 and TRBJ1-5; the D is unclear. Trimming took 7 bases from V and 11 from J, leaving 24 bases between them. This CDR3 comprises 15 residues. CDR1 is MDHEN, CDR2 SYDVKM, per germline. CDR3 sequence (DNA): TGTGCCAGCAATCCGGGCCGGGAGACCTCTTCTGCCCAGCATTTT. This encodes CASNPGRETSSAQHF.

The CDR3 region has the DNA TGTGCCAGCAACCTCCGGGACAGGGGGAGATCACCCCTCCACTTT. It translates to CASNLRDRGRSPLHF. The chain employs TRBV2 and TRBJ1-6, with TRBD1 identical over 11 bases. Germline V gene sequence: CDR1 SNHLY, CDR2 FYNNEI. V lost 7 bases to trimming and J lost 10 bases; unmatched junction nucleotides: 9. There are 15 residues in the CDR3.

The chain links TRBV18 to TRBJ1-5; maybe TRBD1 (5 bases). Germline V gene sequence: CDR1 KGHSH, CDR2 LQKENI. Trimming took 1 base from V and 2 from J, leaving 9 bases between them. The CDR3 runs to 15 residues. The CDR3 protein is CASSPQGNGNQPQHF. The CDR3, as DNA: TGTGCCAGCTCACCACAGGGGAACGGCAATCAGCCCCAGCATTTT.

The rearrangement uses TRBV6-1 and TRBJ2-5, with TRBD1 as a possible D gene (5 bases). The V and J ends lost 0 bases and 4 bases respectively, with 12 bases between them. The CDR3 runs 15 residues. The germline gives CDR1 MNHNS, CDR2 SASEGT. The CDR3 sequence: CASSEALARGETQYF. The CDR3 DNA follows: TGTGCCAGCAGTGAAGCCCTCGCTAGGGGAGAGACCCAGTACTTC.

The chain is built from TRBV11-2 and TRBJ1-6; D may be TRBD1 (5 bases). V was pared by 3 bases and J by 0 bases, with 18 bases between. This CDR3 region has 19 residues. Germline lookup yields CDR1 SGHAT and CDR2 FQNNGV. CDR3 bases: TGTGCCAGCAGCTTCCCACAGGACCCCCGGAGCTCCTATAATTCACCCCTCCACTTT. It is translated as CASSFPQDPRSSYNSPLHF.

The genes are TRBV2 and TRBJ1-5, with D unclear. Germline CDR1 and CDR2: SNHLY and FYNNEI. The CDR3 is 15 amino acids. V was pared by 4 bases and J by 2 bases, with 12 bases between. The CDR3 DNA reads TGTGCCAGCAGTGTAAACATGATTGGCAATCAGCCCCAGCATTTT. It codes for CASSVNMIGNQPQHF.

The J gene is TRBJ1-2, the V gene TRBV7-9, with D uncertain. Germline CDR1 is SEHNR and CDR2 is FQNEAQ (reference sequence). The CDR3 contains 17 residues. Trimming removed 5 bases from V and 2 bases from J, with 21 bases in between. DNA of the CDR3: TGTGCCAGCAGCAAAGATGGGATGGGGAGTGGGAACTATGGCTACACCTTC. This encodes CASSKDGMGSGNYGYTF.